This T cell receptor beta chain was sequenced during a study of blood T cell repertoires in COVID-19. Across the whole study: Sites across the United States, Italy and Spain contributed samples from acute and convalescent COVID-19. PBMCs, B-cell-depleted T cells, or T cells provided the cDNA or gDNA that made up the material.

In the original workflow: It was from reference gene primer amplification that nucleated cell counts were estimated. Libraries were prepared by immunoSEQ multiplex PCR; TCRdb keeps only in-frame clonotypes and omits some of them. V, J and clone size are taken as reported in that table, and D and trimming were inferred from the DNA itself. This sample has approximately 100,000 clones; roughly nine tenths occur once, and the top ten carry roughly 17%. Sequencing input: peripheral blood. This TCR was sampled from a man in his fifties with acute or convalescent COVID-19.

This chain's CDR3 is CASSSSTGGAAGEKLFF. CDR3 DNA sequence: TGTGCCAGCAGCTCCTCGACAGGGGGCGCGGCGGGTGAAAAACTGTTTTTT. This chain connects TRBV7-9 to TRBJ1-4; 10 bases are a match to TRBD1. J lost 7 bases, V lost 4 bases, and 12 bases had no gene match. Germline V CDR1 and CDR2: SEHNR, FQNEAQ (reference sequence). The CDR3 is 17 amino acids. The whole variable domain, filled in from reference TRBV7-9 and TRBJ1-4, reads DTGVSQNPRHKITKRGQNVTFRCDPISEHNRLYWYRQTLGQGPEFLTYFQNEAQLEKSRLLSDRFSAERPKGSFSTLEIQRTEQGDSAMYLCASSSSTGGAAGEKLFFGSGTQLSVL.